The 13 T cell receptor beta chains in this list originate from one sample, sequenced in a study of blood T cell repertoires in COVID-19. Sequencing used immunoSEQ multiplex PCR; TCRdb keeps in-frame clones, though not all of them. The repertoire includes about 230,000 clones, about 85% of them detected once, and approximately 0.89% sits in the top ten. The specimen sequenced was peripheral blood. The receptors here all came from a man aged 40-55 years with acute or convalescent COVID-19.

The rearrangement links TRBV13 to TRBJ1-4; D gene uncertain. This CDR3 is built from 13 residues. V lost 5 bases and J 8 bases, leaving 12 bases between the germline ends. Germline V gene data show CDR1 as PRHDT and CDR2 as FYEKMQ (reference sequence). The CDR3 DNA reads as TGTGCCAGCAGCATTGGGCTGTCGGAAAAACTGTTTTTT. Protein product: CASSIGLSEKLFF.

This rearrangement joins TRBV19 to TRBJ1-4; D not resolved. The CDR3 extends over 15 amino acids. Germline V lookup: CDR1 LNHDA, CDR2 SQIVND (reference sequence). The V and J ends lost 4 bases and 2 bases respectively, with 11 bases between them. CDR3 coding DNA: TGTGCCAGTAGTAATCTCGGAGGGACTAATGAAAAACTGTTTTTT. Translation: CASSNLGGTNEKLFF.

The chain links TRBV24-1 to TRBJ2-1; 9 bases line up with TRBD2. This CDR3 contains 18 residues. Germline values: CDR1 KGHDR, CDR2 SFDVKD. With V trimmed by 2 bases and J by 0 bases, 7 bases remained unmatched. CDR3 sequence reads: CATSDSVSGGGSYNEQFF. The CDR3 DNA reads as TGTGCCACCAGTGATTCCGTTAGCGGGGGAGGCTCCTACAATGAGCAGTTCTTC.

This rearrangement joins TRBV30 to TRBJ2-7, with a possible D match to TRBD1 (6 bases). This CDR3 spans 13 amino acids. Germline V gene data show CDR1 as GTSNPN and CDR2 as SVGIG (reference sequence). The ends were cut back, 3 bases at V and 0 bases at J, with 9 bases in the middle. CDR3 bases: TGTGCCTGGAGGACAGGACTCTCCTACGAGCAGTACTTC. It codes for CAWRTGLSYEQYF. Full variable domain (outside the CDR3, taken from reference TRBV30 and TRBJ2-7): SQTIHQWPATLVQPVGSPLSLECTVEGTSNPNLYWYRQAAGRGLQLLFYSVGIGQISSEVPQNLSASRPQDRQFILSSKKLLLSDSGFYLCAWRTGLSYEQYFGPGTRLTVT.

The chain recombines TRBV28 with TRBJ1-2; TRBD1 might be the D (5 bases). V gave up 6 bases and J gave up 7 bases, with 24 bases separating them. Germline V gives CDR1 MDHEN, CDR2 SYDVKM. The CDR3 has 16 amino acids. The CDR3 nucleotides read TGTGCCAGCAGCTGGATTTCCAGGGCTTTATATCGTGGCTACACCTTC. It encodes CASSWISRALYRGYTF.

V gene TRBV9 combines with J gene TRBJ1-1, with TRBD1 matching over 9 bases. Trimming at V came to 3 bases and at J to 5 bases, leaving 5 bases not matched to a gene. The CDR3 covers 14 residues. CDR1 is SGDLS and CDR2 is YYNGEE in the germline V gene. The CDR3 loop is CASSAGTGWTEAFF. The DNA of the CDR3 is TGTGCCAGCAGCGCCGGGACAGGGTGGACTGAAGCTTTCTTT.

This clone was seen only a few times. This chain joins TRBV3-1 (or the pseudogene TRBV3-2) and TRBJ1-3; perhaps TRBD1 as D (6 bases). Deletions cut 4 bases from V and 1 base from J, with 11 bases between. The germline V gene has CDR1 LGHDT and CDR2 YNNKEL (reference sequence). The length of the CDR3 is 15 residues. The CDR3 nucleotides read TGTGCCAGCAGCCCCAAAGGGGGATCTGGAAACACCATATATTTT. It specifies CASSPKGGSGNTIYF.

The chain combines TRBV28 with TRBJ1-2; TRBD1 agrees at 12 bases. V trimming: 6 bases; J trimming: 7 bases; junction bases outside the gene matches: 6. CDR1 and CDR2 (germline): MDHEN, SYDVKM. The length of the CDR3 is 14 residues. CDR3 residues: CASSEPGQGAGYTF. The CDR3 DNA sequence: TGTGCCAGCAGCGAACCGGGACAGGGGGCTGGCTACACCTTC.

The chain is built from TRBV7-6 and TRBJ2-2; 8 nucleotides agree with TRBD1. Looked up from germline, CDR1 is SGHVS and CDR2 is FNYEAQ. This CDR3 spans 13 amino acids. Trimming at V came to 4 bases and at J to 7 bases, leaving 2 bases not matched to a gene. The CDR3 is CASSSTGDGELFF. CDR3 DNA: TGTGCCAGCAGCTCGACAGGGGACGGGGAGCTGTTTTTT.

The chain joins TRBV5-4 to TRBJ2-5, with 13 bases that match TRBD2. The trim removed 4 bases at V and 5 bases at J, leaving 11 bases unmatched. The V gene's germline CDR1 is SGHNT and CDR2 YYREEE (reference sequence). This CDR3 comprises 17 residues. The chain's CDR3 is CASSRNLRGLAGETQYF. CDR3 in DNA: TGTGCCAGCAGCAGGAACCTCCGGGGACTAGCGGGGGAGACCCAGTACTTC.

The rearrangement uses TRBV7-9 and TRBJ2-7; TRBD1 agrees at 7 bases. Trimming removed 4 bases from V and 4 bases from J; junction bases left unmatched: 10. Germline CDR1 reads SEHNR; CDR2 reads FQNEAQ (reference sequence). The CDR3 is 15 amino acids. CDR3 region: CASSSETGPQYEQYF. The CDR3 nucleotides read TGTGCCAGCAGCTCCGAGACAGGGCCGCAATACGAGCAGTACTTC.

V is TRBV18 and J is TRBJ1-5; D not certain. Germline-derived CDR1 and CDR2 are KGHSH and LQKENI. V lost 1 base to trimming and J lost 7 bases, with 11 bases between them. This CDR3 is 14 amino acids long. This chain's CDR3 is CASSPLDNGQPQHF. The CDR3 region has the DNA TGTGCCAGCTCACCACTCGACAACGGACAGCCCCAGCATTTT.

The V and J genes are TRBV11-2 and TRBJ1-2, with 9 bases aligning to TRBD1. There are 15 residues in the CDR3. The trim removed 5 bases at V and 8 bases at J, leaving 12 bases unmatched. Germline V gives CDR1 SGHAT, CDR2 FQNNGV. The CDR3 nucleotides read TGTGCCAGCAGCACAAATTCGGGACAGGGAGGCGGCTACACCTTC. Protein sequence: CASSTNSGQGGGYTF.